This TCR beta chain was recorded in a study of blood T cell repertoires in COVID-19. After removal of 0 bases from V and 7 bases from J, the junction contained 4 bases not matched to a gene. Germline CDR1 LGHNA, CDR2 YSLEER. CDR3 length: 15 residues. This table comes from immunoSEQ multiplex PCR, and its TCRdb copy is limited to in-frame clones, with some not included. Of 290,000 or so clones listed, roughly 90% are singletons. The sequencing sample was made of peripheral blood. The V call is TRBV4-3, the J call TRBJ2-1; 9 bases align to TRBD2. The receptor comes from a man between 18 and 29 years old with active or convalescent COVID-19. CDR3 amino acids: CASSQDSSGGNEQFF. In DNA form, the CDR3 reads TGCGCCAGCAGCCAAGATAGTAGCGGGGGAAATGAGCAGTTCTTC.